A selection of T cell receptor beta chains follows, all from one sample in a study of T cell changes during pregnancy in multiple sclerosis. Sequencing was performed with immunoSEQ multiplex PCR; in TCRdb, only in-frame clones are kept and a portion is missing. This table has about 76,000 clones, approximately 94% appearing once. Sequences were derived from peripheral blood, sampled in the third trimester of pregnancy. The source is a female donor with multiple sclerosis, enrolled in a pregnancy study. Both conserved end residues are part of each CDR3. Each record gives: J gene, D gene, clone size, V gene, CDR3 protein, CDR3 DNA. The D gene is left open where the match is weak. Expanded clones get a size class; other rows say once, few or many, or leave the size out.

TRBJ2-2 | - | - | TRBV5-5 | CASSLWGRRTTGELFF | TGTGCCAGCAGCTTGTGGGGGCGCCGGACCACCGGGGAGCTGTTTTTT
TRBJ1-5 | - | - | TRBV19 | CASQQRGGHQPQHF | TGTGCCAGCCAACAAAGGGGGGGGCATCAGCCCCAGCATTTT
TRBJ2-3 | - | - | TRBV4-3 | CASSQEATDTQYF | TGCGCCAGCAGCCAAGAGGCCACAGATACGCAGTATTTT
TRBJ1-5 | - | - | TRBV6-5 | CASSETVTQPQHF | TGTGCCAGCAGCGAGACAGTGACTCAGCCCCAGCATTTT
TRBJ1-2 | - | - | TRBV5-6 | CASSLVSRDYGYTF | TGTGCCAGCAGCTTGGTGTCCAGGGACTATGGCTACACCTTC
TRBJ2-7 | TRBD2 | - | TRBV29-1 | CSVGWGSGGYEQYF | TGCAGCGTTGGTTGGGGGTCGGGGGGCTACGAGCAGTACTTC
TRBJ1-1 | TRBD1 | - | TRBV19 | CASSLMTGTNTEAFF | TGTGCCAGTAGTCTTATGACAGGGACGAACACTGAAGCTTTCTTT
TRBJ1-6 | TRBD1 | - | TRBV6-1 | CASSPGQYNSPLHF | TGTGCCAGCAGTCCGGGACAGTATAATTCACCCCTCCACTTT
TRBJ2-1 | - | - | TRBV11-1 | CASSFGGSYNEQFF | TGTGCCAGCAGCTTCGGGGGAAGCTACAATGAGCAGTTCTTC
TRBJ1-2 | TRBD1 | - | TRBV30 | CAWRTTGVYGYTF | TGTGCCTGGAGAACGACAGGGGTCTATGGCTACACCTTC
TRBJ1-2 | - | - | TRBV29-1 | CSVEAGQPYGYTF | TGCAGCGTTGAAGCCGGACAGCCCTATGGCTACACCTTC
TRBJ2-3 | TRBD2 | once | TRBV6-6 | CASSSRLAGEVDTQYF | TGTGCCAGCAGTTCCCGACTAGCGGGGGAGGTAGATACGCAGTATTTT
TRBJ2-7 | - | - | TRBV7-2 | CASSSQGNRLNEQYF | TGTGCCAGCAGCTCGCAGGGAAATAGGCTCAACGAGCAGTACTTC
TRBJ1-5 | TRBD1 | - | TRBV19 | CASSRIGGYGNQPQHF | TGTGCCAGTAGTCGAATAGGGGGCTACGGCAATCAGCCCCAGCATTTT
TRBJ1-2 | TRBD1 | few | TRBV6-5 | CATRGRQGNYGYTF | TGTGCCACCAGGGGCCGACAGGGGAACTATGGCTACACCTTC
TRBJ1-5 | - | - | TRBV21-1 | CASSTNRVRNQPQHF | TGTGCCAGCAGCACAAACAGGGTACGCAATCAGCCCCAGCATTTT
TRBJ2-3 | TRBD1 | - | TRBV2 | CASSTSERQGGDTQYF | TGTGCCAGCAGTACGTCTGAAAGACAGGGTGGAGATACGCAGTATTTT
TRBJ1-1 | - | few | TRBV7-6 | CASRAQMNTEAFF | TGTGCCAGCAGAGCACAGATGAACACTGAAGCTTTCTTT
TRBJ2-7 | TRBD1 | - | TRBV9 | CASSSPDRVDRYEQYF | TGTGCCAGCAGCTCGCCGGACAGGGTTGATCGGTACGAGCAGTACTTC
TRBJ2-5 | TRBD2 | - | TRBV7-3 | CASSWTSGAQETQYF | TGTGCCAGCAGTTGGACTAGCGGGGCCCAAGAGACCCAGTACTTC
TRBJ1-3 | TRBD1 | - | TRBV7-2 | CASSHGQGRVSGNTIYF | TGTGCCAGCAGCCACGGACAGGGACGGGTCTCTGGAAACACCATATATTTT
TRBJ1-1 | - | few | TRBV5-1 | CASSLVAAEAFF | TGCGCCAGCAGCTTGGTGGCAGCTGAAGCTTTCTTT
TRBJ2-3 | TRBD1 | once | TRBV6-4 | CASSEKQGRDTQYF | TGTGCCAGCAGTGAAAAACAGGGGCGAGATACGCAGTATTTT
TRBJ2-1 | TRBD1 | - | TRBV6-4 | CASSDSGTGYNEQFF | TGTGCCAGCAGTGACTCCGGGACAGGGTACAATGAGCAGTTCTTC
TRBJ2-1 | TRBD2 | - | TRBV11-3 | CASSAGLLYNEQFF | TGTGCCAGCAGCGCGGGACTACTTTACAATGAGCAGTTCTTC
TRBJ1-1 | - | - | TRBV11-2 | CASSSPGFTNTEAFF | TGTGCCAGCAGCTCTCCGGGGTTCACGAACACTGAAGCTTTCTTT
TRBJ2-7 | TRBD2 | - | TRBV10-3 | CAISELPGGTYEQYF | TGTGCCATCAGCGAACTCCCGGGGGGAACCTACGAGCAGTACTTC
TRBJ1-3 | - | once | TRBV9 | CASSVTGVAGNTIYF | TGTGCCAGCAGCGTAACCGGGGTCGCAGGAAACACCATATATTTT
TRBJ1-3 | - | - | TRBV29-1 | CSVVGEGNTIYF | TGCAGCGTTGTTGGAGAGGGAAACACCATATATTTT
TRBJ2-1 | - | - | TRBV5-8 | CASSFPEREEQFF | TGTGCCAGCAGCTTTCCCGAACGGGAGGAGCAGTTCTTC
TRBJ1-2 | TRBD1 | once | TRBV29-1 | CSVEDQTGSYGYTF | TGCAGCGTTGAAGATCAGACAGGGAGCTATGGCTACACCTTC
TRBJ1-6 | TRBD1 | - | TRBV9 | CASSVQGASNSPLHF | TGTGCCAGCAGCGTCCAGGGGGCTTCTAATTCACCCCTCCACTTT
TRBJ2-5 | TRBD2 | few | TRBV19 | CASSRGTSGRAETQYF | TGTGCCAGTAGTAGAGGGACTAGCGGCCGGGCGGAGACCCAGTACTTC
TRBJ2-1 | - | - | TRBV5-6 | CASSLDREQFF | TGTGCCAGCAGCTTGGACAGGGAGCAGTTCTTC
TRBJ1-1 | TRBD1 | - | TRBV7-2 | CASIRTGRNTEAFF | TGTGCCAGCATCCGGACAGGGAGGAACACTGAAGCTTTCTTT
TRBJ2-7 | - | - | TRBV6-1 | CASSVVRAYEQYF | TGTGCCAGCAGTGTTGTCCGGGCCTACGAGCAGTACTTC
TRBJ1-1 | - | - | TRBV7-6 | CASSSSGHQNTEAFF | TGTGCCAGCAGCTCGTCGGGACACCAGAACACTGAAGCTTTCTTT
TRBJ1-3 | TRBD1 | once | TRBV7-2 | CASSRRQGSTSGNTIYF | TGTGCCAGCAGCCGGAGACAGGGTTCCACCTCTGGAAACACCATATATTTT
TRBJ1-6 | TRBD1 | - | TRBV5-4 | CASSYPATGEDSPLHF | TGTGCCAGCAGCTATCCCGCGACAGGGGAGGATTCACCCCTCCACTTT
TRBJ2-3 | TRBD2 | - | TRBV10-3 | CANSRGGSADTQYF | TGTGCCAACTCCCGCGGGGGTTCAGCAGATACGCAGTATTTT
TRBJ2-2 | TRBD2 | - | TRBV6-4 | CASSHSGGNTGELFF | TGTGCCAGCAGTCATAGCGGGGGTAACACCGGGGAGCTGTTTTTT
TRBJ2-1 | - | - | TRBV4-2 | CASSQEIREHNEQFF | TGTGCCAGCAGCCAAGAGATTCGGGAGCACAATGAGCAGTTCTTC
TRBJ2-3 | - | - | TRBV6-4 | CASSPELTDTQYF | TGTGCCAGCAGCCCGGAGCTGACAGATACGCAGTATTTT
TRBJ1-2 | - | - | TRBV27 | CASSLLRGGDGYTF | TGTGCCAGCAGTTTACTAAGAGGGGGAGATGGCTACACCTTC
TRBJ2-7 | - | - | TRBV19 | CASSRRISYEQYF | TGTGCCAGTAGCAGGCGAATTTCCTACGAGCAGTACTTC
TRBJ1-2 | - | few | TRBV30 | CAWSDRVDYGYTF | TGTGCCTGGAGTGACAGGGTGGACTATGGCTACACCTTC
TRBJ1-2 | - | - | TRBV28 | CASRIQNYGYTF | TGTGCCAGCCGCATACAGAACTATGGCTACACCTTC
TRBJ1-4 | - | - | TRBV19 | CASSIQGNEKLFF | TGTGCCAGTAGTATTCAGGGGAATGAAAAACTGTTTTTT
TRBJ1-5 | TRBD1 | once | TRBV2 | CATRDRQNQPQHF | TGTGCCACACGGGACAGGCAAAATCAGCCCCAGCATTTT
TRBJ2-1 | TRBD2 | - | TRBV7-3 | CASHRGLAGVGEQFF | TGTGCCAGCCACCGAGGGCTAGCGGGGGTTGGTGAGCAGTTCTTC
TRBJ1-2 | - | - | TRBV6-5 | CASGGGGAYGYTF | TGTGCCAGCGGGGGTGGGGGGGCCTATGGCTACACCTTC
TRBJ2-1 | - | many | TRBV4-3 | CASSQEEGSYNEQFF | TGCGCCAGCAGCCAAGAGGAGGGGTCCTACAATGAGCAGTTCTTC
TRBJ2-3 | TRBD2 | - | TRBV6-4 | CASSQLAGGEDTQYF | TGTGCCAGCAGTCAGCTAGCGGGGGGCGAAGATACGCAGTATTTT
TRBJ2-7 | TRBD1 | - | TRBV19 | CASNRGPGYEQYF | TGTGCCAGTAACAGGGGGCCGGGCTACGAGCAGTACTTC
TRBJ2-1 | - | - | TRBV9 | CASSVGGGTVTGWQFF | TGTGCCAGCAGCGTAGGTGGAGGGACCGTTACGGGGTGGCAGTTCTTC
TRBJ1-1 | TRBD1 | - | TRBV29-1 | CSAYRGYTEAFF | TGCAGCGCATACAGGGGGTATACTGAAGCTTTCTTT
TRBJ2-4 | - | - | TRBV27 | CASSSGWNIQYF | TGTGCCAGCAGTAGCGGTTGGAACATTCAGTACTTC